This T cell receptor (beta chain) originates from a study of T cell responses to AZD1222 COVID-19 vaccine. Study-level points and caveats: CD4 TCRs associated with vaccination spanned spike, dominating at 160-218 and 743-854.

Concerning this clone: Antigen unknown.

Germline assignment: CDR1 KGHSH and CDR2 LQKENI. V was cut by 3 bases and J by 3 bases, with 11 bases left in between. The CDR3 is 14 residues long. Generated by immunoSEQ multiplex PCR, the TCRdb table keeps only in-frame clones and is missing some. The table lists tens of thousands of clones, around 88% of them singletons. J is TRBJ2-5 and V is TRBV18, with D perhaps matching TRBD1 (5 bases). The specimen comprised peripheral blood, sampled on day 0 of AZD1222 vaccination. The source is an adult in good health. This CDR3 reads CASSPRQGKETQYF. The CDR3 DNA reads TGTGCCAGCTCACCTAGGCAGGGTAAAGAGACCCAGTACTTC.